Shown below are 23 T cell receptor beta chains from a single sample sequenced in a study of T cell responses to AZD1222 COVID-19 vaccine. Sequencing was performed with immunoSEQ multiplex PCR; in TCRdb, only in-frame clones are kept and a portion is missing. The table includes about 260,000 clones, roughly 93% detected once. The material sequenced was peripheral blood, taken on day 0 of AZD1222 vaccination. The receptor set was obtained from an adult in good health.

This chain uses TRBV9 with TRBJ2-7, with 11 nucleotides matching TRBD1. The CDR3 loop spans 14 amino acids. The germline gives CDR1 SGDLS, CDR2 YYNGEE. With V trimmed by 0 bases and J by 5 bases, 1 base remained unmatched. This chain's CDR3 is CASSVGDRGDEQYF. As DNA, the CDR3 is TGTGCCAGCAGCGTAGGGGACAGGGGGGACGAGCAGTACTTC.

Here the CDR3 reads CASSLIDKPSYEQYF. The CDR3 coding sequence is TGTGCCAGCAGCTTAATCGATAAACCCTCCTACGAGCAGTACTTC. V gene TRBV7-2 combines with J gene TRBJ2-7; no clear D gene. The V end lost 2 bases, the J end lost 0 bases, and 11 bases lay between the germline ends. The CDR3 extends over 15 amino acids. CDR1 is SGHTA, CDR2 FQGNSA, per germline.

The genes are TRBV19 and TRBJ2-1; D is ambiguous. The CDR3 length is 15 residues. V gave up 3 bases and J gave up 1 base, with 10 bases separating them. The germline CDR1 and CDR2 sequences are LNHDA and SQIVND (reference sequence). The DNA for the CDR3 is TGTGCCAGTAGTATTTCGCAAAGTTCCTACAATGAGCAGTTCTTC. It codes for CASSISQSSYNEQFF.

This rearrangement joins TRBV6-2 or TRBV6-3 to TRBJ2-7; possibly TRBD2 for D (6 bases). V lost 2 bases and J 6 bases, leaving 23 bases between the germline ends. Germline V CDR1 and CDR2: MNHEY, SVGEGT. This CDR3 is 17 amino acids long. The CDR3 here is CASSYTTVRRGPSEQYF. The CDR3 DNA sequence: TGTGCCAGCAGTTACACCACGGTGCGGAGGGGCCCATCCGAGCAGTACTTC.

Details on this clone: Other DNA sequences from this sample encode an identical CDR3 as well. The V and J genes are TRBV2 and TRBJ1-2; no definite D call. CDR1 and CDR2 from the germline V gene are SNHLY and FYNNEI. This CDR3 is 13 amino acids long. Trimming took off 4 bases at V and 2 bases at J, with 8 bases between the two ends. The DNA of the CDR3 is TGTGCCAGCAGTGGGCAGATAAACTATGGCTACACCTTC. Translation: CASSGQINYGYTF.

The V gene is TRBV28, the J gene TRBJ2-3; TRBD2 agrees at 7 bases. CDR3 length equals 15 residues. V lost 4 bases and J lost 5; bases outside the gene matches: 9. The germline V gene has CDR1 MDHEN and CDR2 SYDVKM. The DNA for the CDR3 is TGTGCCAGCAGTTGGGGGGGGGTTTCGGTAGATACGCAGTATTTT. It yields the protein CASSWGGVSVDTQYF.

The chain is built from TRBV6-5 and TRBJ2-1; TRBD2 matches at 14 bases. CDR1 is MNHEY and CDR2 is SVGAGI in the germline V gene. This CDR3 comprises 15 residues. Trimming removed 6 bases from V and 7 bases from J; junction bases left unmatched: 5. CDR3 protein: CASSPTSGGGNEQFF. DNA of the CDR3: TGTGCCAGCAGCCCGACTAGCGGGGGGGGAAATGAGCAGTTCTTC.

The chain recombines TRBV5-1 with TRBJ2-6; D is unresolved. V shed 4 bases and J shed 4 bases, with 9 bases lying between them. CDR1 and CDR2 from the germline V gene are SGHRS and YFSETQ. The length of the CDR3 is 14 residues. CDR3 protein: CASSQPRGANVLTF. The CDR3 DNA sequence: TGCGCCAGCAGCCAACCTAGGGGGGCCAACGTCCTGACTTTC.

The chain has TRBV18 and TRBJ2-3, with a tentative D call TRBD1 (6 bases). Trimming removed 4 bases from V and 4 bases from J, with 12 bases in between. Germline CDR1 is KGHSH and CDR2 is LQKENI. This CDR3 spans 14 amino acids. The DNA of the CDR3 is TGTGCCAGCTCACGCAGGGGTGAGGCAGATACGCAGTATTTT. Encoded protein: CASSRRGEADTQYF.

V is TRBV29-1 and J is TRBJ2-5; TRBD2 is a possible D gene (6 bases). The CDR3 is 14 residues long. V lost 6 bases, J lost 1 base, and 15 bases lay in between. Germline loops: CDR1 SQVTM, CDR2 ANQGSEA. The CDR3 protein is CSVLPRDSQETQYF. DNA for the CDR3: TGCAGCGTCCTCCCCCGGGACTCCCAAGAGACCCAGTACTTC.

The chain combines TRBV5-6 with TRBJ1-2, with 9 nucleotides matching TRBD1. The length of the CDR3 is 14 residues. Trimming removed 2 bases from V and 6 bases from J; junction bases left unmatched: 5. Germline CDR1 and CDR2: SGHDT and YYEEEE. The CDR3 reads CASSFGTGRDGYTF. As DNA, the CDR3 is TGTGCCAGCAGCTTCGGGACAGGGCGGGATGGCTACACCTTC. Full variable domain (missing parts from reference TRBV5-6 and TRBJ1-2): DAGVTQSPTHLIKTRGQQVTLRCSPKSGHDTVSWYQQALGQGPQFIFQYYEEEERQRGNFPDRFSGHQFPNYSSELNVNALLLGDSALYLCASSFGTGRDGYTFGSGTRLTVV.

The chain carries TRBV5-1 and TRBJ2-7; 10 bases match TRBD1. CDR1 is SGHRS, CDR2 YFSETQ, per germline. The CDR3 totals 13 residues. The junction had 1 base not matched to a gene; V was cut back by 3 bases and J by 4 bases. The CDR3 nucleotides are TGCGCCAGCAGCTCGGGACAGGGGTACGAGCAGTACTTC. Residues: CASSSGQGYEQYF.

The V call is TRBV19, the J call TRBJ1-5; 7 nucleotides line up with TRBD1. The germline V gene encodes CDR1 LNHDA and CDR2 SQIVND (reference sequence). The CDR3 has 15 amino acids. Trimming took 7 bases from V and 0 from J; bases not matched to a gene: 6. The CDR3 sequence: CASKAGGYSNQPQHF. DNA for the CDR3: TGTGCCAGTAAAGCAGGGGGTTATAGCAATCAGCCCCAGCATTTT.

The chain uses TRBV9 and TRBJ2-1; no clear D. From germline, CDR1 is SGDLS and CDR2 YYNGEE. V was cut by 4 bases and J by 7 bases, with 12 bases left in between. CDR3 length: 13 residues. CDR3 loop: CASSPQLENEQFF. The CDR3 region has the DNA TGTGCCAGCAGCCCACAACTGGAGAATGAGCAGTTCTTC.

The V call is TRBV28, the J call TRBJ1-2; 9 bases fit TRBD1. Per germline, CDR1 MDHEN and CDR2 SYDVKM. CDR3 length: 14 amino acids. Trimming cost V 6 bases and J 6 bases; bases outside gene matches: 8. This chain's CDR3 is CASSPGTGRHGYTF. The DNA of the CDR3 is TGTGCCAGCAGCCCTGGGACAGGGAGGCATGGCTACACCTTC.

Here the CDR3 reads CASSTQAGPGTQYF. The CDR3 DNA sequence: TGTGCCAGCAGCACGCAAGCGGGTCCGGGGACCCAGTACTTC. The chain joins TRBV7-8 to TRBJ2-5; D perhaps matches TRBD2 (6 bases). Germline assignment: CDR1 SGHVS and CDR2 FQNEAQ. The length of the CDR3 is 14 residues. V was shortened by 5 bases and J by 7 bases, with 17 bases between the two germline ends.

The count of this clone is one. The genes are TRBV9 and TRBJ2-7; TRBD1 is a possible D gene (6 bases). This CDR3 comprises 14 residues. CDR1 is SGDLS, CDR2 YYNGEE, per germline. The germline V and J ends were trimmed by 4 bases and 9 bases, with 20 bases remaining between them. CDR3 coding DNA: TGTGCCAGCAGCCCATCTCAAATCAGGGGTGGGCAGTACTTC. Residues: CASSPSQIRGGQYF.

The chain couples TRBV7-9 to TRBJ1-4; D not resolved. V lost 2 bases to trimming and J lost 7 bases, with 11 bases between them. The CDR3 loop spans 14 amino acids. CDR1 and CDR2 from the germline V gene are SEHNR and FQNEAQ (reference sequence). CDR3 loop: CASSLMGMGEKLFF. As DNA, the CDR3 is TGTGCCAGCAGCTTAATGGGCATGGGTGAAAAACTGTTTTTT.

The chain joins TRBV2 to TRBJ2-1; D may correspond to TRBD1 or TRBD2 (6 bases each). This CDR3 is built from 12 residues. The germline V gene has CDR1 SNHLY and CDR2 FYNNEI. The germline V and J ends were trimmed by 1 base and 10 bases, with 8 bases remaining between them. The CDR3 spells CASSEEGGEQFF. CDR3 bases: TGTGCCAGCAGTGAAGAAGGGGGGGAGCAGTTCTTC.

The rearrangement joins TRBV19 to TRBJ1-2; 10 nucleotides align to TRBD1. The CDR3 extends over 15 amino acids. Trimming at V came to 10 bases and at J to 7 bases, leaving 15 bases not matched to a gene. The germline V gene has CDR1 LNHDA and CDR2 SQIVND (reference sequence). The CDR3 reads CAIRSTGQGVGGYTF. Written as DNA, the CDR3 is TGTGCCATCAGATCCACAGGACAGGGGGTTGGTGGCTACACCTTC.

The chain employs TRBV2 and TRBJ1-6; TRBD1 matches at 10 bases. Unmatched junction bases numbered 11, after V lost 9 bases and J lost 9 bases. The germline V gene has CDR1 SNHLY and CDR2 FYNNEI. This CDR3 comprises 15 residues. This CDR3 is CASGGRDRGASPLHF. CDR3 nucleotide sequence: TGTGCCAGTGGGGGACGGGACAGGGGAGCTTCACCCCTCCACTTT.

The chain couples TRBV3-1 (or the pseudogene TRBV3-2) to TRBJ2-7, with TRBD1 matching over 7 bases. The CDR3 length is 14 residues. The trim removed 8 bases at V and 5 bases at J, leaving 12 bases unmatched. Germline CDR1 and CDR2: LGHDT and YNNKEL (reference sequence). The chain's CDR3 is CASAWVDRANEQYF. The CDR3 coding sequence is TGTGCCAGCGCCTGGGTAGACAGGGCCAACGAGCAGTACTTC.

The genes are TRBV12-3 or TRBV12-4 and TRBJ1-2; D gene uncertain. The CDR3 totals 12 residues. Trimming left V 2 bases short and J 8 bases short, with 9 bases between. CDR3 amino acids: CASSLWGEGYTF. The DNA for the CDR3 is TGTGCCAGCAGTTTATGGGGTGAGGGCTACACCTTC.